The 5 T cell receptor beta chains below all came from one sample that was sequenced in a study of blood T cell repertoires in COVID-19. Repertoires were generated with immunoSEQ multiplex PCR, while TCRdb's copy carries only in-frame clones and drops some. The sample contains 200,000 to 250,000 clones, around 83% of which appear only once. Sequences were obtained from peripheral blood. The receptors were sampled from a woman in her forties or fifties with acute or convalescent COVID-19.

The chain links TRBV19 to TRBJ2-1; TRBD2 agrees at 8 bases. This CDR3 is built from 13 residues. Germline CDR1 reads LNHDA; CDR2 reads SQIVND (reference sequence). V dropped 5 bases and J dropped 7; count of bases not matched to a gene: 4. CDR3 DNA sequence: TGTGCCAGTAGTGCCGGGGGGGGGAATGAGCAGTTCTTC. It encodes CASSAGGGNEQFF.

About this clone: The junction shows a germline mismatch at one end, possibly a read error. CDR3 amino acids: CASSLDRGRTRF. The CDR3 bases are TGTGCCAGCAGCTTAGATCGAGGTCGGACACGCTTC. This sequence joins TRBV11-2 and TRBJ1-2, with D perhaps matching TRBD1 (5 bases). CDR3 length: 12 residues. CDR1 is SGHAT, CDR2 FQNNGV, per germline. The full variable domain, rest sourced from reference TRBV11-2 and TRBJ1-2, is EAGVAQSPRYKIIEKRQSVAFWCNPISGHATLYWYQQILGQGPKLLIQFQNNGVVDDSQLPKDRFSAERLKGVDSTLKIQPAKLEDSAVYLCASSLDRGRTRFGSGTRLTVV.

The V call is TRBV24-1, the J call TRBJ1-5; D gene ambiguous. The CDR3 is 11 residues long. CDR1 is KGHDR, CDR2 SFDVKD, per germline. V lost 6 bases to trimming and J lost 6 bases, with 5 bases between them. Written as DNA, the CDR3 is TGTGCCACCAGTTCCCTTCAGCCCCAGCATTTT. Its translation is CATSSLQPQHF.

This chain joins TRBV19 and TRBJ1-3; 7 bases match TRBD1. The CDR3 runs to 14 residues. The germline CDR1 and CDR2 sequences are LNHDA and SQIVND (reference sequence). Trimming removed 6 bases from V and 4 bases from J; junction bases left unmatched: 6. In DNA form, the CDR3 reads TGTGCCAGTAGACAAACAGGGGCAGGAAACACCATATATTTT. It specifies CASRQTGAGNTIYF.

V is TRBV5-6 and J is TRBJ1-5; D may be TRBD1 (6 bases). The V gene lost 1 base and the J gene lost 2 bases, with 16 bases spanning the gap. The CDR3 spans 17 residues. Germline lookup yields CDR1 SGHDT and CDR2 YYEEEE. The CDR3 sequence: CASSLMGGGGGNQPQHF. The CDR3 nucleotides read TGTGCCAGCAGCTTGATGGGCGGGGGCGGGGGCAATCAGCCCCAGCATTTT.